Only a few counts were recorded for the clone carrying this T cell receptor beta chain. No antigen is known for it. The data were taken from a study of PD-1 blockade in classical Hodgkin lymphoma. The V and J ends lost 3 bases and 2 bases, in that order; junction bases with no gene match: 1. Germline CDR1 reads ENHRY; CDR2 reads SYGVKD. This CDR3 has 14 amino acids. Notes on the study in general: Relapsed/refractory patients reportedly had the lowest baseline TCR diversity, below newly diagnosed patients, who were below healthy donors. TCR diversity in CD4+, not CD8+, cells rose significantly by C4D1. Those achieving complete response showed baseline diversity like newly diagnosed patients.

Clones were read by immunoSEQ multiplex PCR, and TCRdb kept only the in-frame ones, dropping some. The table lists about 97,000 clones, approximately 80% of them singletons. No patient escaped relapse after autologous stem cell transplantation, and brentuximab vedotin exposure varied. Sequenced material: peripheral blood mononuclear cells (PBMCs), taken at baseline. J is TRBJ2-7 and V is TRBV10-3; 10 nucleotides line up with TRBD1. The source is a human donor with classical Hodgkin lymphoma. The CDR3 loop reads CAISDGTGAYEQYF. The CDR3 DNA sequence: TGTGCCATCAGTGACGGGACAGGGGCCTACGAGCAGTACTTC.